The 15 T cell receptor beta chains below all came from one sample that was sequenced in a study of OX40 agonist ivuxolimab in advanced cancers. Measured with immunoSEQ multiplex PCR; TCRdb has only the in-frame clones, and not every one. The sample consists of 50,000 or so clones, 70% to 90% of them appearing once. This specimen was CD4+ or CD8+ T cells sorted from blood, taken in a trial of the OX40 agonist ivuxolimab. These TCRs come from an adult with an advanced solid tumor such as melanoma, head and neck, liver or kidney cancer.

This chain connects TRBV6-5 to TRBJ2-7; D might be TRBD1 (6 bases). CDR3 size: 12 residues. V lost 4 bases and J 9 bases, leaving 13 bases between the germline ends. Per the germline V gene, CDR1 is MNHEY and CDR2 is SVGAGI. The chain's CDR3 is CASSLQGVRQYF. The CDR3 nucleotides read TGTGCCAGCAGTTTACAGGGAGTACGGCAGTACTTC.

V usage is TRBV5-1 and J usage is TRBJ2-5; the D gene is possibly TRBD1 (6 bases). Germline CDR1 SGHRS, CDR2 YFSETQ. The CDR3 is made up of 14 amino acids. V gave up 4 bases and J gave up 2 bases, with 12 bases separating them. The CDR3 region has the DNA TGCGCCAGCAGCCCTACGACAGGACAAGAGACCCAGTACTTC. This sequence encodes CASSPTTGQETQYF.

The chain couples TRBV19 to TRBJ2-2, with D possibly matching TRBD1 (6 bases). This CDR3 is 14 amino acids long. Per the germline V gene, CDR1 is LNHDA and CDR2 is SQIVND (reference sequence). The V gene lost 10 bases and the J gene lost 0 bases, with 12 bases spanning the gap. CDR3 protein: CATQGLANTGELFF. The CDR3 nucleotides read TGTGCCACCCAGGGGTTAGCGAACACCGGGGAGCTGTTTTTT.

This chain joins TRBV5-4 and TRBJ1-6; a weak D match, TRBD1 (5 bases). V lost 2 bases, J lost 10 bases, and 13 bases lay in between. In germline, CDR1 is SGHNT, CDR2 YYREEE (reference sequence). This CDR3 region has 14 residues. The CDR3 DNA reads TGTGCCAGCAGCTTTGAGCAGGGCCGATCACCCCTCCACTTT. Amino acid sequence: CASSFEQGRSPLHF.

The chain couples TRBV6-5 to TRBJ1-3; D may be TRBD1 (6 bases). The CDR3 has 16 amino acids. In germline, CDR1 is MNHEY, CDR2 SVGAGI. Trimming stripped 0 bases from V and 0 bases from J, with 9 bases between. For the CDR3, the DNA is TGTGCCAGCAGTTACTCGGGACACGACTCTGGAAACACCATATATTTT. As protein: CASSYSGHDSGNTIYF.

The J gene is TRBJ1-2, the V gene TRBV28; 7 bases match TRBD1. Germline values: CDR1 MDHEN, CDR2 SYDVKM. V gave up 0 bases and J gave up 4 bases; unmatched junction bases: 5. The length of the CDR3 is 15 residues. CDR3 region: CASSLWGGGGYGYTF. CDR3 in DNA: TGTGCCAGCAGTTTATGGGGAGGGGGCGGCTATGGCTACACCTTC.

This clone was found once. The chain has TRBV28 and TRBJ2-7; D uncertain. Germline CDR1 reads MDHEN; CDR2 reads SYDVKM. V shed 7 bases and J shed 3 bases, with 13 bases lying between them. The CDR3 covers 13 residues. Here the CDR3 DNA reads TGTGCCAGCACCCTTGACGGCCTCTACGAGCAGTACTTC. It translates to CASTLDGLYEQYF.

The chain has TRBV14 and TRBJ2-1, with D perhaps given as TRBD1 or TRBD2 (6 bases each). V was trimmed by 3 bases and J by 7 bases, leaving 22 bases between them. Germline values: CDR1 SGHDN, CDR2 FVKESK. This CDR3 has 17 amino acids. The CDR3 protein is CASSHPKGGPAWNEQFF. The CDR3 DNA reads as TGTGCCAGCAGCCATCCTAAGGGGGGTCCGGCTTGGAATGAGCAGTTCTTC.

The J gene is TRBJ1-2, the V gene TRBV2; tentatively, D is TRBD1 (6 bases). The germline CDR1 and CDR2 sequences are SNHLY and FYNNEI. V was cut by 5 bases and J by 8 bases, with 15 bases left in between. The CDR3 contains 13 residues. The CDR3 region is CASSPQGMGGYTF. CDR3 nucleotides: TGTGCCAGCAGTCCACAGGGCATGGGGGGCTACACCTTC.

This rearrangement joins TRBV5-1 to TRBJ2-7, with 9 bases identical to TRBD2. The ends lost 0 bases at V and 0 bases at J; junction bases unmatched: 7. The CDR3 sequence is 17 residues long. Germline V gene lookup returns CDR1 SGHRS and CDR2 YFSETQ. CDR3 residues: CASSLGAGGLSSYEQYF. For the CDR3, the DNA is TGCGCCAGCAGCTTGGGAGCGGGAGGCCTTAGCTCCTACGAGCAGTACTTC.

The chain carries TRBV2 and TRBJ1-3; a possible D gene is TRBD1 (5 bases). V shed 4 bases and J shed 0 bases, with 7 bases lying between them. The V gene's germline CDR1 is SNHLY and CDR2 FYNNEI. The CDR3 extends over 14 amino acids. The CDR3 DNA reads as TGTGCCAGCAGTGTGACAGACTCTGGAAACACCATATATTTT. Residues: CASSVTDSGNTIYF.

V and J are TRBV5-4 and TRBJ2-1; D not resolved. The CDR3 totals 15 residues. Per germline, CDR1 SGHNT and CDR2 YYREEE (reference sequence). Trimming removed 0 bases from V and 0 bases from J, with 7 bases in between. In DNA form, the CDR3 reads TGTGCCAGCAGCTTGGCTGGTAGCTCCTACAATGAGCAGTTCTTC. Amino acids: CASSLAGSSYNEQFF.

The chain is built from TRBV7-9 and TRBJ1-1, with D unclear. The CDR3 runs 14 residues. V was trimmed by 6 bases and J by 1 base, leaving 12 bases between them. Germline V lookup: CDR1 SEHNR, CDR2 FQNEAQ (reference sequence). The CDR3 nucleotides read TGTGCCAGCAGGAGGGCTGAGGGGAACACTGAAGCTTTCTTT. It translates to CASRRAEGNTEAFF.

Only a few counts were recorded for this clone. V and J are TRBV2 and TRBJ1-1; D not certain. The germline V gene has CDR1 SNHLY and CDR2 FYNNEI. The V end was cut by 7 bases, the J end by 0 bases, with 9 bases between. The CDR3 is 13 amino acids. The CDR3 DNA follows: TGTGCCAGCAAAAGGTTCATGAACACTGAAGCTTTCTTT. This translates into CASKRFMNTEAFF.

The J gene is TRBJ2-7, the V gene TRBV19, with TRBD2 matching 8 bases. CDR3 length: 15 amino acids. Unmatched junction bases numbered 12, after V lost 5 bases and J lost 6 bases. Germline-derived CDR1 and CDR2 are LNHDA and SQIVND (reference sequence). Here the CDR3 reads CASSSGGALPGEQYF. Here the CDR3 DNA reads TGTGCCAGTAGTTCCGGGGGGGCCCTGCCCGGCGAGCAGTACTTC.